The source of this T cell receptor (beta chain) is a study of cytomegalovirus exposure and HLA in healthy donors. Findings and caveats of the study: Researchers reported in a later analysis that common viral pathogens appeared linked to several top clusters. Analysis was carried out at a later point, and it linked a missense DCLRE1C variant to TCR beta V- and J-gene trimming. Associated with HLA alleles at 0.05 false discovery rate in a later analysis were over 15,000 TCR beta sequences. It was reported that the classifier diagnosed cytomegalovirus status with high specificity and sensitivity in both the original and validation cohorts.

Both 60 Vbeta primers and 13 Jbeta primers went into the PCR. TCRdb keeps only in-frame clones here, not all; method: immunoSEQ multiplex PCR. The sample holds 150,000 or so clones; roughly four fifths are singletons and the top ten take approximately 1.5%. Turning to this clone: Its antigen is as yet unknown. This CDR3 is also generated by other DNA sequences in the sample.

Unmatched junction bases numbered 2, after V lost 3 bases and J lost 0 bases. CDR1 and CDR2 from the germline V gene are SGHNT and YYREEE (reference sequence). The CDR3 loop spans 14 amino acids. This clonotype was obtained from a man in his forties in good health and CMV-seronegative. What was sequenced was PBMCs. The rearrangement joins TRBV5-4 to TRBJ1-1; 7 bases are shared with TRBD1. CDR3 loop: CASSSTGLNTEAFF. The CDR3 nucleotides read TGTGCCAGCAGCTCGACAGGGTTGAACACTGAAGCTTTCTTT.